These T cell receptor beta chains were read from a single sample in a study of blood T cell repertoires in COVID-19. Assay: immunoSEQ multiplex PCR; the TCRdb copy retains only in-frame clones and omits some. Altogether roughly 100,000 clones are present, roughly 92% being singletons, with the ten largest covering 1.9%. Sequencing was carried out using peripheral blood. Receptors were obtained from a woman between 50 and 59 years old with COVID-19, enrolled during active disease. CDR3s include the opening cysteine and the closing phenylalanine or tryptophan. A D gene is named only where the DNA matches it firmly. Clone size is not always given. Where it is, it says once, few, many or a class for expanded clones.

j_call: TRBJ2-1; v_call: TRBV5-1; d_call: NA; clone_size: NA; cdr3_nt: TGCGCCAGCAGCTTACCGGGTCCTGGTGAGCAGTTCTTC; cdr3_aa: CASSLPGPGEQFF
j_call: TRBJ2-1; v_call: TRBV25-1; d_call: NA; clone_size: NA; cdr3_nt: TGTGCCAGCAGTTCACGGAGCTCCTACAATGAGCAGTTCTTC; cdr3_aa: CASSSRSSYNEQFF
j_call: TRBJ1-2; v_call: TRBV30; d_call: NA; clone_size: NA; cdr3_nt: TGTGCCTGCGGGGGATTTAACTATGGCTACACCTTC; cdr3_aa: CACGGFNYGYTF
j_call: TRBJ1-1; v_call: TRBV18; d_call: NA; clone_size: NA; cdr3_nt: TGTGCCAGCTCCCTAACGAACACTGAAGCTTTCTTT; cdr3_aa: CASSLTNTEAFF
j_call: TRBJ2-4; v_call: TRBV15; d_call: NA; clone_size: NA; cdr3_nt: TGTGCCACCAGCAGAGATCCGGGCCTGACAGAATCACTAGCCAAAAACATTCAGTACTTC; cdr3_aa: CATSRDPGLTESLAKNIQYF
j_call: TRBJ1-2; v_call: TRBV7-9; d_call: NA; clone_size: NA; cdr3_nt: TGTGCCAGCAGCCCATCTAACTATGGCTACACCTTC; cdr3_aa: CASSPSNYGYTF
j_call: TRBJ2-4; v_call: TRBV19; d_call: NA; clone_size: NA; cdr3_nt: TGTGCCAGTAGTATCTCGGAGGGACCATGGGAAAACATTCAGTACTTC; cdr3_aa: CASSISEGPWENIQYF
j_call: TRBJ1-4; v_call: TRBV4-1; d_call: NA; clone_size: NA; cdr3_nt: TGCGCCAGCAGCCAAGATCAGGGAGGGAGAACTAATGAAAAACTGTTTTTT; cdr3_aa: CASSQDQGGRTNEKLFF
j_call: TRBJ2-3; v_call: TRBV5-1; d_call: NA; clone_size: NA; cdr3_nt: TGCGCCAGCAGAACCGTGGTGAGGCCAGATACGCAGTATTTT; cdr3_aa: CASRTVVRPDTQYF
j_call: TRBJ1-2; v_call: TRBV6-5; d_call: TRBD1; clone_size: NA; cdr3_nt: TGTGCCAGCAGTAATGGACAGGGCTATGGCTACACCTTC; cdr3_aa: CASSNGQGYGYTF
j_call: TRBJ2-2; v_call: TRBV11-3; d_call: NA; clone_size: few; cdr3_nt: TGTGCCAGCACCCACAGGGTGGTAGACACCGGGGAGCTGTTTTTT; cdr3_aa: CASTHRVVDTGELFF
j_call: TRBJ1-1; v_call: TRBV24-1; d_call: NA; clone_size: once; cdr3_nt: TGTGCCACAACCTCAGGGCTGAACACTGAAGCTTTCTTT; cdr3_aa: CATTSGLNTEAFF
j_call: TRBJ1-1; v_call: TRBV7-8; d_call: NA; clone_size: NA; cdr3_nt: TGTGCCAGCAGCTTAGCGCGGGACGTTGAAGCTTTCTTT; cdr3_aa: CASSLARDVEAFF
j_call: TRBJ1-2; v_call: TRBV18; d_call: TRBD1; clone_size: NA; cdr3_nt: TGTGCCAGCTCACCCGACAGGGCCTCTAACTATGGCTACACCTTC; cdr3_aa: CASSPDRASNYGYTF
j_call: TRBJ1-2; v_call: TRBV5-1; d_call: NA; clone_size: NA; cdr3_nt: TGCGCCAGCAGCTCGGCAGGGCAGTATGGCTACACCTTC; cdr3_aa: CASSSAGQYGYTF
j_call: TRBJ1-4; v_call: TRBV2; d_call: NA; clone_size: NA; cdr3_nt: TGTGCCAGCAGTGCCCGGGACTACGCCGGGAAACTGTTTTTT; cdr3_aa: CASSARDYAGKLFF
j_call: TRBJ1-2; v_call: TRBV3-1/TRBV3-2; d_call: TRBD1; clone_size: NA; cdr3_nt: TGTGCCAGCAGCCAAGATCGACAGGGGGAATACTATGGCTACACCTTC; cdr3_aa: CASSQDRQGEYYGYTF
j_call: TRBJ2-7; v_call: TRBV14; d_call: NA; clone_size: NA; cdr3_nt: TGTGCCAGCAGCCACTCCTCCTACGAGCAGTACTTC; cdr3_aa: CASSHSSYEQYF
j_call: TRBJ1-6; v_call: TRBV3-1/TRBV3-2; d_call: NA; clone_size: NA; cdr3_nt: TGTGCCAGCAGCCAAGAGGAGGGGACTGCAGGGTCACCCCTCCACTTT; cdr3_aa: CASSQEEGTAGSPLHF
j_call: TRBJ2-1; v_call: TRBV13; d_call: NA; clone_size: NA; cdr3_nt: TGTGCCAGCAGCTTTCCCCCCACGGGGAGGAGGGACAATGAGCAGTTCTTC; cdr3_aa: CASSFPPTGRRDNEQFF
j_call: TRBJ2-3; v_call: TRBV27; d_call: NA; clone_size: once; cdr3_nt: TGTGCCAGCAGTTTGGCCCCTAGGTGGGGGGGCTTGGGAAAAGATACGCAGTATTTT; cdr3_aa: CASSLAPRWGGLGKDTQYF
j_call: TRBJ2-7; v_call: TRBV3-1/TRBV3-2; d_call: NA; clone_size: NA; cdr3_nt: TGTGCCAGCAGCGAGGACTACGAGCAGTACTTC; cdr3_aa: CASSEDYEQYF
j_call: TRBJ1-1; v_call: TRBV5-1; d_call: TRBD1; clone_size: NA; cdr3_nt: TGCGCCAGCAGCTCGGGACAGGGAGTGCCTGAAGCTTTCTTT; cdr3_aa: CASSSGQGVPEAFF
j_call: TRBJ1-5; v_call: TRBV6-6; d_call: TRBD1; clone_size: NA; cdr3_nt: TGTGCCAGCAGTACCGGGACAGGGAATCAGCCCCAGCATTTT; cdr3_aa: CASSTGTGNQPQHF
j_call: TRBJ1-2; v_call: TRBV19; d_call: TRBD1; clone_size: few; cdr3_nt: TGTGCCAGTAGTATTAGGGGACAGGTCAACTATGGCTACACCTTC; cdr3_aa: CASSIRGQVNYGYTF
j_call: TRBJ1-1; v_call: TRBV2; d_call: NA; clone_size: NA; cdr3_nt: TGTGCCAGTGTGACAGTAAACACTGAAGCTTTCTTT; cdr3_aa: CASVTVNTEAFF
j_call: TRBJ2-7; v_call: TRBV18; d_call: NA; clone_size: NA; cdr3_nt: TGTGCCAGCTCACCATTGGGGCACGAGCAGTACTTC; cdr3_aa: CASSPLGHEQYF
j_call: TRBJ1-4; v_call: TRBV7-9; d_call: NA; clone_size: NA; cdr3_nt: TGTGCCAGCAGCCGAGGGAGGACTAATGAAAAACTGTTTTTT; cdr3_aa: CASSRGRTNEKLFF
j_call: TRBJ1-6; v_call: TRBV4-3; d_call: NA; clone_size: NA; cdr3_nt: TGCGCCAGCAGCCAAGATACGGGGGACTCACCCCTCCACTTT; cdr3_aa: CASSQDTGDSPLHF
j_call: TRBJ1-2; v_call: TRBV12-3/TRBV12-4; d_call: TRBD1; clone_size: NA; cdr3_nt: TGTGCCAGCAGTTTAAGGGACAGGGAAGGCTACACCTTC; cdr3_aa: CASSLRDREGYTF
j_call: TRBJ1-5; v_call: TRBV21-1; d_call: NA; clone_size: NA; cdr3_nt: TGTGCCAGCAGCAAAGAGGGACAGGATAGACAGCCCCAGCATTTT; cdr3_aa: CASSKEGQDRQPQHF
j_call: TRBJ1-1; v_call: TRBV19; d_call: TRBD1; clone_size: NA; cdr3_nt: TGTGCCAGCAGGGACTCAGGGGGCGGGAGCACTGAAGCTTTCTTT; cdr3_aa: CASRDSGGGSTEAFF
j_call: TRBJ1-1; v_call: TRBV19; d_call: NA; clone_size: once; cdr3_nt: TGTGCCAGTAGTGCGGGTACCTACACTGAAGCTTTCTTT; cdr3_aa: CASSAGTYTEAFF
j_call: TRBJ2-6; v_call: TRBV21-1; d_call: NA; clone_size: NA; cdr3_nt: TGTGCCAGCAGCAAAGAGGGGGCTAGTCGCTCTGGGGCCAACGTCCTGACTTTC; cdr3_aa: CASSKEGASRSGANVLTF
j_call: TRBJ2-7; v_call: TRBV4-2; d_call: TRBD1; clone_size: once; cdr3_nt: TGTGCCAGCAGCCAAGAGCGGACAGGGCCATACGAGCAGTACTTC; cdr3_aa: CASSQERTGPYEQYF
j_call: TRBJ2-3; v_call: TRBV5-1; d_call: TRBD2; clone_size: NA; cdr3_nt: TGCGCCAGCAGACGGACTAGCATCACAGATACGCAGTATTTT; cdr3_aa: CASRRTSITDTQYF
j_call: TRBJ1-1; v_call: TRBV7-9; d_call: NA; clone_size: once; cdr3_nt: TGTGCCAGCAGTAGGTTTTTTCAATCGGGGACTGAAGCTTTCTTT; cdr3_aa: CASSRFFQSGTEAFF
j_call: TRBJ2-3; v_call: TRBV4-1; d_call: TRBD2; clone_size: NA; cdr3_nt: TGCGCCAGCAGCCACTTAGCGGGGGGCACAGATACGCAGTATTTT; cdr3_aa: CASSHLAGGTDTQYF
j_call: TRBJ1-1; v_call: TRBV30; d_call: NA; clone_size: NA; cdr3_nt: TGTGCCTGGATCCTAATCCCCACTGAAGCTTTCTTT; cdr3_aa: CAWILIPTEAFF
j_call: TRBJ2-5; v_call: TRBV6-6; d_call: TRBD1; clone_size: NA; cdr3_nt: TGTGCCAGCAGTCACCAGGGACAGTCTAAGAGACCCCAGTACTTC; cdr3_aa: CASSHQGQSKRPQYF